These T cell receptor beta chains were read from a single sample in a study of pediatric ulcerative colitis. This table comes from immunoSEQ multiplex PCR, and its TCRdb copy is limited to in-frame clones, with some not included. The data show more than 50,000 clones, with 80% to 90% seen just once and nearly 1.5% held by the top ten. The sequencing input was blood. The receptors come from a boy under 18 who was a control in a study of pediatric ulcerative colitis. The CDR3 runs from the conserved cysteine through the conserved F or W. The D gene is left open where the match is weak. Size is stated for part of the rows, as once, few or many counts, or as a class when the clone is expanded.

v_call,j_call,d_call,clone_size,cdr3_aa,cdr3_nt
TRBV6-5,TRBJ1-2,.,.,CASSHPRYGYTF,TGTGCCAGCAGTCACCCGAGATATGGCTACACCTTC
TRBV25-1,TRBJ1-1,TRBD1,.,CASSGHEGQGNTEAFF,TGTGCCAGCAGTGGACACGAGGGACAGGGGAACACTGAAGCTTTCTTT
TRBV21-1,TRBJ1-5,.,.,CASSNQRDRNNQPQHF,TGTGCCAGCAGCAACCAAAGGGACAGAAATAATCAGCCCCAGCATTTT
TRBV14,TRBJ2-5,.,.,CASGYRGETQYF,TGTGCCAGTGGGTATAGAGGGGAGACCCAGTACTTC
TRBV23-1,TRBJ1-5,.,few,CASLSRRNQPQHF,TGCGCCAGCCTTTCAAGACGCAATCAGCCCCAGCATTTT
TRBV5-6,TRBJ2-2,TRBD2,.,CASSGGPLAGGPIGELFF,TGTGCCAGCAGCGGCGGACCACTAGCGGGAGGGCCCATCGGGGAGCTGTTTTTT
TRBV2,TRBJ2-3,TRBD1,.,CASNAGGADTQYF,TGTGCCAGCAACGCAGGGGGCGCAGATACGCAGTATTTT
TRBV5-1,TRBJ2-7,TRBD2,.,CASSAGTTRYEQYF,TGCGCCAGCAGCGCCGGGACTACTCGATACGAGCAGTACTTC
TRBV6-1,TRBJ2-7,.,.,CASSGESYEQYF,TGTGCCAGCAGTGGGGAGAGCTACGAGCAGTACTTC
TRBV7-8,TRBJ2-5,.,.,CASSQRGTEETQYF,TGTGCCAGCAGCCAAAGGGGGACGGAAGAGACCCAGTACTTC
TRBV28,TRBJ1-2,.,once,CASSIRGPTMGYTF,TGTGCCAGCAGTATCCGGGGCCCTACTATGGGCTACACCTTC
TRBV6-6,TRBJ2-3,TRBD2,.,CASSYNAGEGNTQYF,TGTGCCAGCAGTTATAACGCGGGAGAGGGTAATACGCAGTATTTT
TRBV5-6,TRBJ2-7,.,.,CASSFPPSSYEQYF,TGTGCCAGCAGCTTTCCCCCCAGCTCCTACGAGCAGTACTTC
TRBV20-1,TRBJ2-1,.,.,CSAVGNEQFF,TGCAGTGCCGTAGGGAATGAGCAGTTCTTC
TRBV4-3,TRBJ1-6,TRBD1,.,CASSPSQGAGGIRSLHF,TGCGCCAGCAGTCCCAGCCAGGGGGCGGGGGGGATTCGATCCCTCCACTTT
TRBV2,TRBJ2-3,.,once,CASSVLAESDTQYF,TGTGCCAGCAGTGTGTTGGCAGAGTCAGATACGCAGTATTTT
TRBV29-1,TRBJ2-1,TRBD2,.,CSVGGGGFHEQFF,TGCAGCGTTGGCGGGGGAGGGTTTCATGAGCAGTTCTTC
TRBV4-2,TRBJ2-1,TRBD2,.,CASSLAGSSYNEQFF,TGTGCCAGCAGTCTAGCGGGGAGCTCCTACAATGAGCAGTTCTTC
TRBV2,TRBJ2-1,TRBD2,.,CASRVGLAGDEQFF,TGTGCCAGCAGGGTTGGACTAGCGGGAGATGAGCAGTTCTTC
TRBV6-5,TRBJ1-1,.,once,CASSYAGMNTEAFF,TGTGCCAGCAGTTACGCCGGAATGAACACTGAAGCTTTCTTT
TRBV29-1,TRBJ2-5,.,.,CSALGVGETQYF,TGCAGCGCCCTAGGGGTAGGCGAGACCCAGTACTTC
TRBV27,TRBJ2-3,TRBD2,.,CASSFLLAGAYDTQYF,TGTGCCAGCAGTTTCCTCCTAGCGGGGGCTTACGATACGCAGTATTTT
TRBV2,TRBJ2-5,.,.,CASSESVETQYF,TGTGCCAGCAGTGAATCCGTGGAGACCCAGTACTTC
TRBV6-6,TRBJ2-5,TRBD1,.,CASSWDRLQETQYF,TGTGCCAGCAGTTGGGACAGGCTACAAGAGACCCAGTACTTC
TRBV7-6,TRBJ2-7,TRBD1,.,CASSFGQGLTYEQYF,TGTGCCAGCAGCTTCGGACAGGGATTAACCTACGAGCAGTACTTC
TRBV28,TRBJ1-1,TRBD1,.,CASSLIRWRDRGHSEAFF,TGTGCCAGCAGTTTAATCAGGTGGCGGGACAGGGGGCATTCTGAAGCTTTCTTT
TRBV7-9,TRBJ1-5,.,.,CASSTVRSDQPQHF,TGTGCCAGCAGCACGGTCCGGTCAGATCAGCCCCAGCATTTT
TRBV30,TRBJ2-3,TRBD2,.,CAWTSGGARSDTQYF,TGTGCCTGGACTAGCGGGGGGGCCAGGTCCGATACGCAGTATTTT
TRBV5-1,TRBJ2-1,TRBD2,.,CASSLISGGINEQFF,TGCGCCAGCAGCTTGATTAGCGGGGGTATCAATGAGCAGTTCTTC
TRBV6-1,TRBJ2-7,.,few,CASSGTPNTGAYEQYF,TGTGCCAGCAGTGGGACCCCTAACACAGGTGCCTACGAGCAGTACTTC
TRBV6-4,TRBJ2-3,.,.,CASSEGTTTDTQYF,TGTGCCAGCAGTGAAGGGACGACCACAGATACGCAGTATTTT
TRBV7-2,TRBJ1-3,.,.,CASSLVARDSGNTIYF,TGTGCCAGCAGCTTAGTGGCCAGGGACTCTGGAAACACCATATATTTT
TRBV11-2,TRBJ2-7,TRBD1,.,CASSPDRADEQYF,TGTGCCAGCAGCCCCGACAGGGCGGACGAGCAGTACTTC
TRBV18,TRBJ2-3,TRBD2,.,CASSLERENSTDTQYF,TGTGCCAGCTCATTAGAGCGGGAAAACAGCACAGATACGCAGTATTTT
TRBV10-3,TRBJ1-3,TRBD1,.,CAIRDRGNTIYF,TGTGCCATCCGGGACAGGGGGAACACCATATATTTT
TRBV28,TRBJ1-2,TRBD1,few,CASKNTGVYGYTF,TGTGCCAGCAAAAACACAGGGGTTTATGGCTACACCTTC
TRBV6-5,TRBJ2-5,.,.,CASSYYRNQGGETQYF,TGTGCCAGCAGTTACTACCGAAACCAGGGAGGAGAGACCCAGTACTTC
TRBV28,TRBJ1-1,.,.,CASSLSTGSEAFF,TGTGCCAGCAGTTTATCCACGGGCTCTGAAGCTTTCTTT